Included here is one TCR beta chain sequence, with context. It lacks a known antigen. Base qualities are not recorded, but no much larger clone differs from it by a single base. The cohort was made up of approximately 670 healthy bone marrow donors. Cohort members were all nominally healthy when sampled, although unrecorded immune exposures were likely present. The donor tested CMV seronegative and was one of the 352 seronegative cohort members. Each donor provided a peripheral blood sample, and peripheral blood mononuclear cells were used for TCR beta sequencing. Genomic DNA extraction from the blood cell samples was performed with the Qiagen DNeasy Blood Extraction Kit. This sample stems from a study of cytomegalovirus exposure and HLA in healthy donors (dated by TCRdb to 2015 to 2018). For the study in its entirety: According to an earlier analysis of several hundred of the donors, about 180 million T cells yielded over 90 million unique TCR beta sequences and more than 250 Gb of sequence data. Roughly 300 gigabases of sequencing data and 70 million to 85 million unique TCR sequences were included in an early release covering about 600 HLA-typed donors. The genetic ancestry cluster associated with self-reported Caucasian donors included over 80% of the roughly 360 genotyped donors. The aim of the study was to test whether cataloging public T cell receptors could identify signatures of past pathogen exposure. The T cell repertoires of roughly 660 subjects were profiled by immunosequencing and related to cytomegalovirus serostatus. In addition to the first cohort of 666 subjects, a separate validation cohort of 130 or so different subjects was used. The study combined high-throughput TCR immunosequencing, statistical association of individual TCRs with disease status, and machine learning to predict cytomegalovirus infection status. A later analysis re-examined previously published TCR beta repertoires from just over 650 donors and added high-resolution HLA genotyping to investigate patterns of TCR occurrence. Rather than drawing on any new phenotypic data, the later analysis identified candidate immune exposures from TCR beta sequences and the way those sequences occurred across donors. To decide whether each TCR beta V gene segment behaved as functional or pseudogenic, an earlier analysis of approximately 600 of the donors relied on high-throughput TCR beta sequencing. Donor age, sex, ethnicity and CMV serostatus were compiled together with the repertoire data. Genome-wide SNP genotypes for about 65% of the roughly 700 donors were used in a later genetic analysis, which treated that subset as a discovery cohort. Every repertoire in the discovery cohort had been generated on one and the same sequencing platform. Both class I and class II loci were covered by HLA typing, at four-digit resolution. Typing coverage differed by locus: A, B, C, DRB1 and DQB1 were typed in roughly 629-640 donors, DQA1 in 522, DPA1 in over 600, and DPB1 in 400 to 490. Five DR-DQ haplotypes were handled as single units for association and clustering, since linkage in the cohort was strong. Among 398 genotyped donors of the cohort, an average of roughly 240,000 unique TCR beta nucleotide sequences were sequenced per donor, roughly 20% of them non-productive. Here is what the overall study found, with its caveats: In vitro tests confirmed that a few of the cytomegalovirus-associated TCR beta chains recognize cytomegalovirus antigens. It was suggested by the authors that the approach could potentially be generalized to other disease states and immunological phenotypes. This cohort had only TCR beta chains sequenced, and the lack of alpha or paired-chain data limited which features could be detected. Linkage disequilibrium might explain the correlated functional status among segregating V segments, but an unknown experimental factor could not be excluded. Presence/absence analyses assumed roughly uniform sequencing depth across donors, an assumption that may not hold. In a later genetic analysis, fewer N-insertions in productive TCRs were reported among donors in an Asian-associated ancestry cluster than the roughly 670-donor mean. V-gene and J-gene trimming of TCR beta chains was associated with a missense DCLRE1C variant in a later genetic analysis, and the association was replicated in an independent cohort. Because some donors lacked HLA typing at each locus, the association tests relied only on the typed subset. Over 15 rarely observed V segments, including chromosome 9 orphons, were excluded from the earlier analysis of several hundred of the donors because counts were too low. Strong co-occurrence of HLA alleles, especially DR and DQ, made assigning TCR associations to individual alleles difficult. The classifier was reported to diagnose cytomegalovirus status with high specificity and sensitivity in both the original and validation cohorts. In a later analysis, several top co-occurrence clusters were reported to appear linked to parvovirus B19, influenza, CMV and Epstein-Barr virus. The only immune exposure information available for the cohort was CMV serostatus. A later analysis found that HLA-associated TCR beta chains were more clonally expanded and had lower generation probabilities than equally common non-associated chains. A group of highly shared sequence variants was considered likely to be a technical artifact of the sequencing pipeline. A total of 150 to 200 TCR beta chains were listed by the study as associated with cytomegalovirus. An earlier analysis of approximately 590 of the donors showed that most TCR beta V segments appeared in productive rearrangements either about 90% or about 30% of the time, which broadly matched IMGT annotations. A further reported finding was that TCR beta sequences accurately predicted the HLA-A and HLA-B alleles for most subjects in the first cohort. In a later analysis, the rate of TCR association differed among HLA loci, with DRB1 alleles having the most associated TCRs and HLA-C alleles having the fewest. Most CMV-associated TCR beta chains appeared to be HLA-restricted in a later analysis, and the HLA associations seemed to be driven largely by CMV exposure. The 87-base-pair reads could not distinguish some IMGT-functional V segments, including TRBV6-2 and TRBV6-3, so those segments were excluded. Most TCR sequences were observed very rarely across donors, whereas some public TCRs were present in many individuals. In a later analysis, 15,000 to 20,000 TCR beta sequences were associated with specific HLA alleles at a false discovery rate of 0.05.

A distance of 10 bases separates the germline ends of V and J, which lose 0 bases and 5 bases respectively. Inclusive of the bounding cysteine and phenylalanine, the CDR3 is 14 residues long. Just the 42-base CDR3 DNA is kept, in frame starting at base 1. CDR1 and CDR2, per the germline V gene (reference sequence), are MNHEY and SMNVEV. The method behind the library was the immunoSEQ multiplex PCR assay. For the multiplex PCR, a mixture combining 60 forward primers for TCR Vbeta segments and 13 reverse primers for TCR Jbeta segments was used. The CDR3 region of rearranged TCR beta genes was amplified from genomic DNA by a multiplex PCR assay. On the Illumina HiSeq System, the amplified TCR beta libraries were sequenced as 87-base-pair reads. In the paper's pipeline: Across the 500 to 750 repertoires, a later analysis counted roughly 84 million unique TCR beta chains, approximately 10 million of which were shared by at least two donors. Raw reads were error-corrected and collapsed into unique sequences by a nearest-neighbor algorithm in which closely related sequences were merged to remove PCR and sequencing errors. Alignment of CDR3 sequences to IMGT reference sequences was used to assign V, D and J gene segments. For a sequence to be retained, at least a six-nucleotide match to both a V gene segment and a J gene segment was required. A rearrangement counted as productive if the CDR3 had no stop codons and remained in frame with V and J, and every other rearrangement counted as non-productive. Following IMGT convention, CDR3 was defined as the stretch from the second conserved V-encoded cysteine to the conserved J-encoded phenylalanine. Sequences without an unambiguous match to a single V gene segment were excluded from the earlier analysis of several hundred of the donors. An earlier analysis of a few hundred of the donors classified V segments as functional when productive rearrangements were above 56.7% and as segregating when the standard deviation between donors was above 5%. A statistical classification framework was developed to diagnose cytomegalovirus status using the catalog of TCR beta chain sequences. V and J gene assignment, in a later analysis, came from comparing TCR nucleotide sequences with IMGT/GENE-DB human TR gene sequences. The TCRdist pipeline was used in a later analysis to assign CDR3 sequences and most-parsimonious VDJ recombination scenarios. In a later analysis, each TCR beta chain was defined by its CDR3 amino acid sequence together with its V-gene family, and reads without a unique V-gene family were excluded. A later analysis removed 600 or so highly shared, low-generation-probability nucleotide sequences to deal with suspected cross-contamination and a sequencing artifact. In a later analysis, a clonal expansion index was calculated for each public chain from normalized within-repertoire ranks of inferred template counts. In a later analysis, generation probabilities were computed with a VDJ recombination model fitted to out-of-frame rearrangements, and the resulting probabilities were checked against IGoR. In a later analysis, hypergeometric tests were used to score TCR-TCR, TCR-HLA and TCR-CMV co-occurrence, with a repertoire-size bias correction applied to TCR pairs. In a later analysis, false discovery rates were estimated by permuting HLA or CMV assignments 20 times. In a later analysis, co-occurring TCRs were grouped with DBSCAN, and TCRdist sequence similarity was added when clustering was performed within HLA-allele-positive subsets. For co-occurrence clustering, repertoires with fewer than 30,000 or more than 120,000 public chains were excluded, along with five repertoires with anomalous nucleotide sharing. TCRdb mirrors the immuneACCESS table, restricted to in-frame sequences. Some clones are absent from its copies; in checked studies, under half trace to an unresolved V gene, and the reason for the others is unknown. That table furnishes V, J and clone size, whereas the DNA furnished D and trimming. Present in this sample are some 150,000 clones, more than 75% of which were seen just once. Jointly, the top ten make up more than 1.3% of the sample.

This clonotype was sampled from a male donor in good health and CMV-seronegative. Recombination joined TRBV27 with TRBJ1-1; no D gene call is confident. The sample taken for sequencing was PBMCs. CDR3 sequence: CASSLSYGGTEAFF. The bases read TGTGCCAGCAGTTTATCGTACGGCGGAACTGAAGCTTTCTTT.